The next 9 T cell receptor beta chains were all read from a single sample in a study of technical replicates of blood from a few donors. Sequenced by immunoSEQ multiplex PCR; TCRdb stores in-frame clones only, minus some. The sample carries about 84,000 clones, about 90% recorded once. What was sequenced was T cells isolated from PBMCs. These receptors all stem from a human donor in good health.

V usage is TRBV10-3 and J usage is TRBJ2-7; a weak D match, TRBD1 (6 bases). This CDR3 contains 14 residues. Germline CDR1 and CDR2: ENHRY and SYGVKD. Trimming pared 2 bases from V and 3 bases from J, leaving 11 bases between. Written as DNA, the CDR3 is TGTGCCATCAGTGAGGATAAGGGGGACTACGAGCAGTACTTC. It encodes CAISEDKGDYEQYF.

The CDR3 sequence is CAGQRGGYEQYF. The CDR3 bases are TGTGCCGGCCAGCGGGGGGGTTACGAGCAGTACTTC. This rearrangement joins TRBV30 to TRBJ2-7; 10 bases are a match to TRBD2. The trim removed 8 bases at V and 4 bases at J, leaving 5 bases unmatched. CDR1 and CDR2 from the germline V gene are GTSNPN and SVGIG (reference sequence). CDR3 size: 12 residues.

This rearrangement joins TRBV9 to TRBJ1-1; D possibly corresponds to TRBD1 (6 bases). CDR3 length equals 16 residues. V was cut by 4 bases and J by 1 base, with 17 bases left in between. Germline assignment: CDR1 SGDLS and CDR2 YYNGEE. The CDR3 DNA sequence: TGTGCCAGCAGCCCGTCGGGTGGGGGCACGAACACTGAAGCTTTCTTT. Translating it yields CASSPSGGGTNTEAFF.

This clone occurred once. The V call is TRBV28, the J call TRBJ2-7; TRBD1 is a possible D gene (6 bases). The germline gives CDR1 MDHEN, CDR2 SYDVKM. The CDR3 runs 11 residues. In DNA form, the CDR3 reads TGTGCTTCACAGGGATTCTACGAGCAGTACTTC. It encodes CASQGFYEQYF.

CDR3: CASSKIAGGAYEQFF. CDR3 nucleotide sequence: TGCGCCAGCAGCAAAATAGCGGGAGGTGCCTATGAGCAGTTCTTC. This chain connects TRBV4-1 to TRBJ2-1, with 10 bases that match TRBD2. This CDR3 has 15 residues. In germline, CDR1 is MGHRA, CDR2 YSYEKL. The J segment lost 8 bases and the V segment lost 5 bases, leaving 9 bases of the junction unmatched.

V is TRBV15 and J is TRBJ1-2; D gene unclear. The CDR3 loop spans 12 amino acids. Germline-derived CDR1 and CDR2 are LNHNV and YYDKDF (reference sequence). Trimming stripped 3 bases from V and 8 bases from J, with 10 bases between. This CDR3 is CATSRESWGYTF. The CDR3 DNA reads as TGTGCCACCAGCAGGGAGAGTTGGGGCTACACCTTC.

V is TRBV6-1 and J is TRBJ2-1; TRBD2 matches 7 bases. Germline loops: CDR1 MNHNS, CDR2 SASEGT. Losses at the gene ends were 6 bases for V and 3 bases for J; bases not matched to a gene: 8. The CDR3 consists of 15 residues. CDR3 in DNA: TGTGCCAGCAGCATAGGACTAGAAGACTACAATGAGCAGTTCTTC. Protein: CASSIGLEDYNEQFF.

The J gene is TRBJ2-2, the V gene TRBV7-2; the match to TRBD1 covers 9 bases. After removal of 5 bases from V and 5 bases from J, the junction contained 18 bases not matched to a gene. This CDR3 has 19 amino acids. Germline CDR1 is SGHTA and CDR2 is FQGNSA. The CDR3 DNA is TGTGCCAGCAGCGTTTCCGGGACAGGGAGGTATTCGTTTACCGGGGAGCTGTTTTTT. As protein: CASSVSGTGRYSFTGELFF.

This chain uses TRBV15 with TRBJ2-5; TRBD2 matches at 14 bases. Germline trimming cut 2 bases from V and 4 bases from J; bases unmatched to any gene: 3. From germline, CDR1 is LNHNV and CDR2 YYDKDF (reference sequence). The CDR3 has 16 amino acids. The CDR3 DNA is TGTGCCACCAGCAGACCAGGACTAGCGGGAGGAGAGACCCAGTACTTC. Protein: CATSRPGLAGGETQYF.